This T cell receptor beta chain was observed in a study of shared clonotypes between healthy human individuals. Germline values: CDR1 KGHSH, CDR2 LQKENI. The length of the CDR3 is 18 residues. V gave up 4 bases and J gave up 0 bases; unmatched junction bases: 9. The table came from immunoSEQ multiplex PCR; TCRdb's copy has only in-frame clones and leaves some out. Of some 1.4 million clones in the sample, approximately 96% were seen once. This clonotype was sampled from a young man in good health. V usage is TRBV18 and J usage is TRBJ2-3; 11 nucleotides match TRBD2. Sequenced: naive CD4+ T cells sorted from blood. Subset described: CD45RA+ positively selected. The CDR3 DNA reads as TGTGCCAGCTCACAGCTAGCGGGAGGCACCTTTAGCACAGATACGCAGTATTTT. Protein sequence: CASSQLAGGTFSTDTQYF.